This is a list of T cell receptor beta chains from one sample in a study of blood T cells in healthy people across ages. Via MiXCR, TCRdb re-called the 5' RACE reads, giving one row per CDR3 protein. The table includes over 600,000 distinct CDR3 sequences, 46% detected once. Sequenced material: blood. These receptors came from a man of 80 years or more in good health. The CDR3 runs from the conserved cysteine through the conserved F or W. A D gene is named only where the DNA matches it firmly. The size field is filled for only some rows; it gives once, few, many or a size class.

V: TRBV7-9
size: -
J: TRBJ1-2
D: TRBD1
DNA: TGTGCCAGCAGCTTGACAGGGGAGGAGAACTATGGCTACACCTTC
CDR3: CASSLTGEENYGYTF

V: TRBV6-1
size: -
J: TRBJ2-3
D: -
DNA: TGTGCCAGCAGATTCCAGGTGCCCACAGATACGCAGTATTTT
CDR3: CASRFQVPTDTQYF

V: TRBV7-2
size: -
J: TRBJ1-4
D: -
DNA: TGTGCCAGCAGCGCGGACAGTTGGGAAGGTGAAAAACTGTTTTTT
CDR3: CASSADSWEGEKLFF

V: TRBV25-1
size: -
J: TRBJ2-3
D: -
DNA: TGTGCCAGCAGGGGCGGGCTTGGCACAGATACGCAGTATTTT
CDR3: CASRGGLGTDTQYF

V: TRBV4-2
size: -
J: TRBJ2-1
D: -
DNA: TGTGCCAGCAGCCGCGGACTCCATGAGACCCAGTTCTTC
CDR3: CASSRGLHETQFF

V: TRBV20-1
size: few
J: TRBJ2-4
D: -
DNA: TGCAGTGCTCTCTCAGAAGCCAAAAACATTCAGTACTTC
CDR3: CSALSEAKNIQYF

V: TRBV12-3/TRBV12-4
size: -
J: TRBJ2-3
D: TRBD2
DNA: TGTGCCAGCAGTTCCCAGACTAGCGGGATTGATACGCAGTATTTT
CDR3: CASSSQTSGIDTQYF

V: TRBV12-3/TRBV12-4
size: few
J: TRBJ2-7
D: -
DNA: TGTGCCAGCAGTTTTGGTTCCCCCGCCGGGTCCTACGAGCAGTACTTC
CDR3: CASSFGSPAGSYEQYF

V: TRBV28
size: -
J: TRBJ2-7
D: TRBD2
DNA: TGTGCCAGCAGTTCGGACAGGGTGTTAGCGGGAGGGGTCCACGAGCAGTACTTC
CDR3: CASSSDRVLAGGVHEQYF

V: TRBV7-2
size: -
J: TRBJ1-5
D: -
DNA: TGTGCCAGCAGCCTATCCACACAGGGCAATCAGCCCCAGCATTTT
CDR3: CASSLSTQGNQPQHF

V: TRBV4-2
size: -
J: TRBJ2-4
D: -
DNA: TGTGCCAGCAACCAGACAAATATTCAGTACTTC
CDR3: CASNQTNIQYF

V: TRBV7-3
size: -
J: TRBJ2-1
D: -
DNA: TGTGCCAGCAGCTACCACCGGGGCGAGAAAGAGCAGTTCTTC
CDR3: CASSYHRGEKEQFF

V: TRBV20-1
size: -
J: TRBJ1-1
D: -
DNA: TGCAGTGCTGGACAACCCCAGCCCAGGGGACACACTGAAGCTTTCTTT
CDR3: CSAGQPQPRGHTEAFF

V: TRBV7-2
size: -
J: TRBJ2-5
D: TRBD2
DNA: TGTGCCAGCAGCTTAGCGGGAGGGCTTAAAGGGACCCAGTACTTC
CDR3: CASSLAGGLKGTQYF

V: TRBV2
size: -
J: TRBJ2-2
D: -
DNA: TGTGCCAGCATGCAGGGAACGAACACCGGGGAGCTGTTTTTT
CDR3: CASMQGTNTGELFF

V: TRBV3-1
size: once
J: TRBJ2-1
D: TRBD2
DNA: TGTGCCAGCAGCCAATCTCTGAGCGGGGGGTTGGATGAGCAGTTCTTC
CDR3: CASSQSLSGGLDEQFF

V: TRBV6-6
size: -
J: TRBJ2-3
D: -
DNA: TGTGCCAGCAGCCCCCTACCCCGAGAGTTGGGCACAGATACGCAGTATTTT
CDR3: CASSPLPRELGTDTQYF

V: TRBV27
size: -
J: TRBJ2-5
D: -
DNA: TGTGCCAGCAGTGTTCGCCAGTTGGGGACCCAGTACTTC
CDR3: CASSVRQLGTQYF

V: TRBV12-3/TRBV12-4
size: -
J: TRBJ2-7
D: -
DNA: TGTGCCAGCAGTTTAGAATTGGTGGACAACGAGCAGTACTTC
CDR3: CASSLELVDNEQYF

V: TRBV7-2
size: few
J: TRBJ2-7
D: -
DNA: TGTGCCAGCAGCTTAAATCCCGGCCCACCCTACGAGCAGTACTTC
CDR3: CASSLNPGPPYEQYF

V: TRBV5-1
size: -
J: TRBJ2-7
D: -
DNA: TGCGCCAGCAGCCCAGGGGTATCCCACAATGAGCAGTACTTC
CDR3: CASSPGVSHNEQYF

V: TRBV6-5
size: -
J: TRBJ2-1
D: TRBD2
DNA: TGTGCCAGCAGTTACTGGGCGGGAGGGAGCGATGAGCAGTTCTTC
CDR3: CASSYWAGGSDEQFF

V: TRBV11-2
size: many
J: TRBJ2-7
D: TRBD1
DNA: TGTGCCAGCAGCCTAGGACAGGCAGAATCCTACGAGCAGTACTTC
CDR3: CASSLGQAESYEQYF

V: TRBV28
size: -
J: TRBJ2-5
D: TRBD2
DNA: TGTGCCAGCAGCCATGGGGTAGGACTAGCACAAGAGACCCAGTACTTC
CDR3: CASSHGVGLAQETQYF

V: TRBV7-3
size: once
J: TRBJ2-7
D: -
DNA: TGTGCCAGCAGCTTAACTGCCCTTGACGGATACAATGAGCAGTACTTC
CDR3: CASSLTALDGYNEQYF

V: TRBV7-8
size: -
J: TRBJ2-4
D: TRBD2
DNA: TGTGCCAGCAGCTTACGGACTAGCGGGGTGAGGAGGAACATTCAGTACTTC
CDR3: CASSLRTSGVRRNIQYF

V: TRBV29-1
size: few
J: TRBJ2-3
D: -
DNA: TGCAGCGTTGAAGTTTGGGGGGAGGCCACAGATACGCAGTATTTT
CDR3: CSVEVWGEATDTQYF

V: TRBV29-1
size: -
J: TRBJ2-3
D: -
DNA: TGCAGCGCCGGGGTCCAGGGGGGTACGCAGTATTTT
CDR3: CSAGVQGGTQYF

V: TRBV7-2
size: -
J: TRBJ2-2
D: TRBD2
DNA: TGTGCCAGCACCCTAGCGGTCGGGAGGGCCACCGGGGAGCTGTTTTTT
CDR3: CASTLAVGRATGELFF

V: TRBV5-6
size: -
J: TRBJ2-1
D: TRBD2
DNA: TGTGCCAGCAGCTTGGGGACTAGCGGCCTGGGGAAGTTCTTC
CDR3: CASSLGTSGLGKFF

V: TRBV28
size: few
J: TRBJ2-5
D: -
DNA: TGTGCCAGCAGTCCCTGGAGACAGCGGGTTAGTGAGCAGTACTTC
CDR3: CASSPWRQRVSEQYF

V: TRBV3-1
size: few
J: TRBJ2-3
D: -
DNA: TGTGCCAGCAGCTCACCCATAGGTGGATCTAGCACAGATACGCAGTATTTT
CDR3: CASSSPIGGSSTDTQYF

V: TRBV10-3
size: -
J: TRBJ2-7
D: TRBD1
DNA: TGTGCCATCAGTTTCCGGGACAGGTACTACGAGCAGTACTTC
CDR3: CAISFRDRYYEQYF

V: TRBV10-3
size: -
J: TRBJ2-3
D: TRBD1
DNA: TGTGCCATCGCCGCAGGACAGGATAGCACAGATACGCAGTATTTT
CDR3: CAIAAGQDSTDTQYF

V: TRBV7-3
size: -
J: TRBJ1-1
D: TRBD1
DNA: TGTGCCAGCAGCCGCGACAGGGTATCTGAAGCTTTCTTT
CDR3: CASSRDRVSEAFF

V: TRBV7-2
size: few
J: TRBJ2-7
D: TRBD1
DNA: TGTGCCAGCAGCCCACGAACAACCGGGACAGGGAGCTCCTACGAGCAGTACTTC
CDR3: CASSPRTTGTGSSYEQYF

V: TRBV6-6
size: -
J: TRBJ2-1
D: TRBD2
DNA: TGTGCCAGCAGCTCCAAGACTAGCGGGGTTAACAATGAGCAGTTCTTC
CDR3: CASSSKTSGVNNEQFF

V: TRBV12-5
size: -
J: TRBJ2-5
D: -
DNA: TGTGCTAGTGGTTTGGTAAGGGGGGGTCGAGAGACCCAGTACTTC
CDR3: CASGLVRGGRETQYF

V: TRBV7-2
size: -
J: TRBJ2-1
D: -
DNA: TGTGCCAGCAGCTTATCGGGGAAGATCTTATACAATGAGCAGTTCTTC
CDR3: CASSLSGKILYNEQFF

V: TRBV7-3
size: -
J: TRBJ2-1
D: TRBD2
DNA: TGTGCCAACAGCCGACTAGCCGCCTCGGGTGATGAGCAGTTCTTC
CDR3: CANSRLAASGDEQFF

V: TRBV20-1
size: -
J: TRBJ2-1
D: -
DNA: TGCAGTGGGGGCGATGGGGGGAAAACCAATGAGCAGTTCTTC
CDR3: CSGGDGGKTNEQFF

V: TRBV5-6
size: -
J: TRBJ2-3
D: TRBD2
DNA: TGTGCCAGCAGCTTGGTTAAGCGGGGATTACTGGCAGATACGCAGTATTTT
CDR3: CASSLVKRGLLADTQYF

V: TRBV27
size: -
J: TRBJ2-7
D: -
DNA: TGTGCCAGCAGTTTATGGGGCGGCCACTCCTACGAGCAGTACTTC
CDR3: CASSLWGGHSYEQYF

V: TRBV18
size: -
J: TRBJ2-1
D: -
DNA: TGTGCCAGCTCCGTTCCTCGGGGACGAAATCACAATGAGCAGTTCTTC
CDR3: CASSVPRGRNHNEQFF

V: TRBV6-2/TRBV6-3
size: many
J: TRBJ2-1
D: -
DNA: TGTGCCAGCAGTTACGGGTACAATGAGCAGTTCTTC
CDR3: CASSYGYNEQFF